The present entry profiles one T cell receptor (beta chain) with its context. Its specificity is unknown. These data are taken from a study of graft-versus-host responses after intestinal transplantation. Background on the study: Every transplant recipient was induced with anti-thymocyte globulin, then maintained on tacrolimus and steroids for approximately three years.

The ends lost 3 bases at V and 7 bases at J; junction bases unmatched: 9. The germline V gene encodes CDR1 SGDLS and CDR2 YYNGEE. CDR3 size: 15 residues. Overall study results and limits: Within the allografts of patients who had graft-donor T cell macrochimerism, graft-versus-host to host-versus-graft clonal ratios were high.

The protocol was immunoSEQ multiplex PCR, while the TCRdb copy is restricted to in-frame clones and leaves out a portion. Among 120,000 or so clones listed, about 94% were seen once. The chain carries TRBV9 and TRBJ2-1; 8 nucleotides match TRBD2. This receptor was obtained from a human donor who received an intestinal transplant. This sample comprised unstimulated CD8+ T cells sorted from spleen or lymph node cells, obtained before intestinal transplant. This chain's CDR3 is CASSAYVVAGNEQFF. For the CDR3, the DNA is TGTGCCAGCAGCGCATATGTGGTAGCGGGAAATGAGCAGTTCTTC.